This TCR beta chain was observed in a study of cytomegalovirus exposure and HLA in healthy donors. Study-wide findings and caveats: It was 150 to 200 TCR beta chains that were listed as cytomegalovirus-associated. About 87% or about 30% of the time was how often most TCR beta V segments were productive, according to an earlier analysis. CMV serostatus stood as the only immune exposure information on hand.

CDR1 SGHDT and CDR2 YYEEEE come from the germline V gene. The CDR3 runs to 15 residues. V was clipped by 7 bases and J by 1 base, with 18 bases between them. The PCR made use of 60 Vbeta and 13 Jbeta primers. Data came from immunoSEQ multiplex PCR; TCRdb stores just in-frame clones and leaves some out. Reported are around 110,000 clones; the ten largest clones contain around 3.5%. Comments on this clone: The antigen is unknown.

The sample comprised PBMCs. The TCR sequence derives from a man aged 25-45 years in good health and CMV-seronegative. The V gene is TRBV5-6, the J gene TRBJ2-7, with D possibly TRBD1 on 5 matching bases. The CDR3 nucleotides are TGTGCCAGCTTTCGTCAAGGGGCGATGTCCTACGAGCAGTACTTC. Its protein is CASFRQGAMSYEQYF.